This T cell receptor (beta chain) was recovered during a study of CD8 T cells in Susac syndrome. Study conclusions and caveats: Total CD8+ and CD8+ TEMRA repertoires contained sixteen and five Susac-specific public clones, respectively.

TEMRA cells were FACS-enriched, while CD8+ and CD4+ T cells were negatively isolated. In regard to this clonotype: The antigen is not known.

Germline V CDR1 and CDR2: SGHRS, YFSETQ. The CDR3 is 18 residues long. Trimming left V 3 bases short and J 0 bases short, with 19 bases between. Random hexamers were used to reverse transcribe the RNA input (roughly 0.5 to 1 ug). From the immunoSEQ multiplex PCR reads, TCRdb called clonotypes with MiXCR, one entry per CDR3 protein. The sample shows 70,000 to 85,000 distinct CDR3 sequences, approximately 96% of them seen only once. This sequence was found in a human donor with Susac syndrome. The sample consisted of CD8+ T cells from PBMCs. The chain links TRBV5-1 to TRBJ2-1; D gene unclear. The CDR3 is CASSSLPLSVSSYNEQFF. The CDR3 DNA is TGCGCCAGCAGCTCCTTACCTTTATCGGTGAGCTCCTACAATGAGCAGTTCTTC.